This T cell receptor (beta chain) was found in a study of beta chain features in type 1 diabetes. Study-level points and caveats: PCR might favor shorter templates, equally in patients and controls. There was a moderate but significant shortening of TCRB CDR3s in all four CD4+ subsets of Type 1 diabetes patients. TCRB repertoires of naive, central memory and Treg cells appeared more similar among patients than among healthy donors.

Concerning this clone itself: Its antigen is currently unknown.

V gave up 5 bases and J gave up 4 bases; unmatched junction bases: 6. CDR1 is SGHTA and CDR2 is FQGNSA in the germline V gene. The CDR3 contains 14 residues. Based on CD45RO/CCR7/CD25/CD127/CD95/CD27, CD4+ regulatory, stem cell-like memory, naive and central memory cells were sorted. Isolated RNA was reverse transcribed in full, so expressed TCRB transcripts were sequenced. Measured with immunoSEQ multiplex PCR; TCRdb has only the in-frame clones, and not every one. Of about 150,000 clones detected, approximately 10% appear once; the ten largest clones hold roughly 0.45%. The specimen sequenced was central memory CD4+ T cells from blood. J is TRBJ2-7 and V is TRBV7-2; 9 nucleotides agree with TRBD2. The TCR sequence derives from a man aged 25-45 years with type 1 diabetes. The CDR3 reads CASSPGTSKYEQYF. CDR3 coding DNA: TGTGCCAGCAGCCCCGGGACTAGCAAGTACGAGCAGTACTTC.